Listed below are T cell receptor beta chains from one sample, sequenced in a study of shared clonotypes between healthy human individuals. Clones were sequenced by immunoSEQ multiplex PCR, and TCRdb holds only the in-frame ones, with some missing. This sample yields hundreds of thousands of clones, of which more than 70% are seen a single time; around 12% belongs to the top ten. The sequencing input was PBMCs. All receptors come from a woman aged 40-49 years in good health. Some clones in this sample may be carry-over from other donors' samples. Both conserved end residues are part of each CDR3. D genes are given only for firm matches. Size is omitted from some rows. Given values are once, few, many or a class for expanded clones.

>TRBD2|TRBV5-1|.|TRBJ2-1
CASSSLQSGNGDEQFF
TGCGCCAGCAGCTCCCTCCAAAGCGGGAATGGGGATGAGCAGTTCTTC
>TRBD1|TRBV6-1|few|TRBJ1-5
CASSRPGGEPQPQHF
TGTGCCAGCAGTAGACCAGGGGGGGAGCCTCAGCCCCAGCATTTT
>.|TRBV21-1|once|TRBJ2-7
CASSNRADSYEQYF
TGTGCCAGCAGCAATCGCGCGGACTCCTACGAGCAGTACTTC
>.|TRBV10-3|.|TRBJ2-2
CAISEVLSGALTGELFF
TGTGCCATCAGTGAGGTGTTGTCGGGGGCCCTCACCGGGGAGCTGTTTTTT
>.|TRBV7-9|.|TRBJ1-5
CASSFPQARRETSNQPQHF
TGTGCCAGCAGCTTTCCCCAAGCCCGGCGGGAAACGAGCAATCAGCCCCAGCATTTT
>.|TRBV7-8|.|TRBJ1-4
CASSPRWANEKLFF
TGTGCCAGCAGTCCACGTTGGGCTAATGAAAAACTGTTTTTT
>TRBD1|TRBV5-4|.|TRBJ1-4
CASSLDPQGSNEKLFF
TGTGCCAGCAGCTTGGACCCACAGGGGTCTAATGAAAAACTGTTTTTT
>.|TRBV30|.|TRBJ1-6
CAWRTAGPAQGRAPLHF
TGTGCCTGGAGAACCGCGGGGCCCGCACAGGGTCGGGCACCCCTCCACTTT
>TRBD2|TRBV7-9|few|TRBJ2-7
CASSLGGDFYF
TGTGCCAGCAGCTTGGGAGGGGACTTCTACTTC
>.|TRBV9|.|TRBJ2-6
CASSVGRLTGANVLTF
TGTGCCAGCAGCGTCGGCAGGTTGACTGGGGCCAACGTCCTGACTTTC
>.|TRBV28|.|TRBJ1-1
CASRTQGYFEAFF
TGTGCCAGCAGAACACAGGGTTATTTCGAAGCTTTCTTT
>TRBD1|TRBV6-5|few|TRBJ1-4
CASSQGGRNEKLFF
TGTGCCAGCAGTCAGGGGGGGCGCAATGAAAAACTGTTTTTT
>.|TRBV25-1|.|TRBJ1-4
CASSERGKDEKLFF
TGTGCCAGCAGTGAGCGTGGGAAGGATGAAAAACTGTTTTTT
>TRBD1|TRBV2|.|TRBJ1-2
CASRGTAYGYGYTF
TGTGCCAGCAGAGGGACAGCTTATGGGTATGGCTACACCTTC
>TRBD2|TRBV15|.|TRBJ2-3
CATSKPRTGGRPAWFPDTQYF
TGTGCCACCAGCAAACCACGGACTGGCGGGAGGCCCGCCTGGTTTCCAGATACGCAGTATTTT
>TRBD2|TRBV10-3|few|TRBJ2-3
CAISGTRTSVSTDTQYF
TGTGCCATCAGTGGGACAAGGACTAGCGTTAGCACAGATACGCAGTATTTT
>.|TRBV5-1|.|TRBJ1-2
CASSLDPQGSRSSGYTF
TGCGCCAGCAGCTTGGATCCCCAGGGGTCGAGAAGTAGTGGCTACACCTTC
>.|TRBV25-1|once|TRBJ2-5
CASSDRTEETQYF
TGTGCCAGCAGTGATAGGACAGAAGAGACCCAGTACTTC
>TRBD1|TRBV5-5|.|TRBJ2-7
CASSPDRAYEQYF
TGTGCCAGCAGCCCCGACAGGGCGTACGAGCAGTACTTC
>.|TRBV11-2|.|TRBJ2-7
CASSLFFGGSLDEQYF
TGTGCCAGCAGCTTATTCTTCGGGGGCTCCCTGGACGAGCAGTACTTC
>TRBD1|TRBV7-9|.|TRBJ2-1
CASTLSGGADNEQFF
TGTGCCAGCACCTTATCAGGGGGCGCAGACAATGAGCAGTTCTTC
>.|TRBV4-2|.|TRBJ2-3
CASSQELGGSTDTQYF
TGTGCCAGCAGCCAAGAGCTGGGCGGGAGCACAGATACGCAGTATTTT
>TRBD2|TRBV5-4|.|TRBJ2-4
CASSLDGTSYGYGYF
TGTGCCAGCAGCTTGGATGGGACTAGCTACGGGTACGGGTACTTC
>.|TRBV25-1|once|TRBJ1-2
CASSGGVAGYTF
TGTGCCAGCAGTGGAGGGGTTGCTGGCTACACCTTC
>.|TRBV7-9|few|TRBJ2-6
CASSLAPSGANVLTF
TGTGCCAGCAGCTTAGCCCCGTCCGGGGCCAACGTCCTGACTTTC
>.|TRBV6-6|.|TRBJ2-3
CASSYESTDTQYF
TGTGCCAGCAGTTACGAGAGCACAGATACGCAGTATTTT
>.|TRBV4-3|.|TRBJ1-2
CASSPWGGGYGYAF
TGCGCCAGCAGCCCGTGGGGGGGTGGCTATGGCTACGCCTTC
>TRBD2|TRBV28|.|TRBJ2-7
CASSPRLAGAYEQYF
TGTGCCAGCAGTCCCCGCCTAGCGGGAGCCTACGAGCAGTACTTC
>.|TRBV21-1|.|TRBJ1-4
CASSRPGQDLATNEKLFF
TGTGCCAGCAGCCGACCGGGACAGGATCTTGCAACTAATGAAAAACTGTTTTTT
>.|TRBV27|.|TRBJ1-4
CASSFYGATNEKLFF
TGTGCCAGCAGTTTCTATGGCGCAACTAATGAAAAACTGTTTTTT
>TRBD2|TRBV28|few|TRBJ2-1
CASRLIAGGFGEQFF
TGTGCCAGCAGGTTGATAGCGGGAGGTTTTGGTGAGCAGTTCTTC
>.|TRBV19|few|TRBJ1-5
CASSTLEGMSNQPQHF
TGTGCCAGTAGCACCCTCGAAGGCATGAGCAATCAGCCCCAGCATTTT
>TRBD2|TRBV28|.|TRBJ2-1
CASSLTGGLVDEQFF
TGTGCCAGCAGCTTAACTGGGGGACTAGTGGATGAGCAGTTCTTC
>TRBD2|TRBV7-3|.|TRBJ2-1
CASSLGEGPYNEQFF
TGTGCCAGCAGCTTAGGGGAGGGCCCCTACAATGAGCAGTTCTTC
>.|TRBV27|.|TRBJ2-4
CASSIGLKNIQYF
TGTGCCAGCAGTATCGGACTGAAAAACATTCAGTACTTC
>.|TRBV11-3|once|TRBJ2-1
CASSPPSDEQFF
TGTGCCAGCAGCCCCCCTAGCGATGAGCAGTTCTTC
>.|TRBV18|.|TRBJ2-5
CASSPPHRPQETQYF
TGTGCCAGCTCACCACCACACAGACCTCAAGAGACCCAGTACTTC
>.|TRBV10-1|.|TRBJ2-1
CATQYYNEQFF
TGCGCCACCCAATACTACAATGAGCAGTTCTTC
>TRBD1|TRBV7-8|once|TRBJ2-2
CASSSNRGPGHAGELFF
TGTGCCAGCAGCTCAAACAGGGGGCCGGGGCACGCCGGGGAGCTGTTTTTT